This is a list of T cell receptor beta chains from one sample in a study of patients and donors after allogeneic stem cell transplantation. TCRdb fed the RT-PCR reads into MiXCR, producing one record per CDR3 protein. In the table there are 150,000 to 200,000 distinct CDR3 sequences, roughly 24% of which are singletons. Input material: blood, either unsorted or a sorted T cell fraction (not recorded which). These receptors were collected from a human donor who was either an allogeneic HSCT recipient or a stem cell or donor lymphocyte infusion donor (not recorded which). It is not recorded whose cells these are; they may come from a transplant donor. The CDR3 runs from the conserved cysteine through the conserved F or W. The D gene is left open where the match is weak. The size field is filled for only some rows; it gives once, few, many or a size class.

d_gene	v_gene	abundance	j_gene	CDR3nt	CDR3aa
NA	TRBV20-1	NA	TRBJ2-1	TGCAGTGCTAGGTGGGCCTACAATGAGCAGTTCTTC	CSARWAYNEQFF
TRBD2	TRBV12-3/TRBV12-4	few	TRBJ2-3	TGTGCCAGCAGCTCACGGCTAGCGGGAGTTCTAGATACGCAGTATTTT	CASSSRLAGVLDTQYF
NA	TRBV20-1	few	TRBJ2-1	TGCAGTGCTAGAGTAGGCAATGAGCAGTTCTTC	CSARVGNEQFF
NA	TRBV5-5	NA	TRBJ1-2	TGTGCCAGCAGCCGACGACTCAAACCCAACTATGGCTACACCTTC	CASSRRLKPNYGYTF
NA	TRBV12-3/TRBV12-4	NA	TRBJ1-5	TGTGCCAGCAGTTTTCTGGGACTTTATAGCAATCAGCCCCAGCATTTT	CASSFLGLYSNQPQHF
NA	TRBV12-3/TRBV12-4	many	TRBJ2-5	TGTGCCAGCAGTTTAGCTAGCCCGGAGACCCAGTACTTC	CASSLASPETQYF
NA	TRBV13	many	TRBJ1-2	TGTGCCAGCAGCCCCAGGTGGGACTATGGCTACACCTTC	CASSPRWDYGYTF
NA	TRBV28	few	TRBJ2-3	TGTGCCATCATAACGAGGGGCCTGGTAGATACGCAGTATTTT	CAIITRGLVDTQYF
NA	TRBV2	few	TRBJ2-7	TGTGCCAGCAGGGTTTCATACGAGCAGTACTTC	CASRVSYEQYF
NA	TRBV5-1	NA	TRBJ1-2	TGCGCCAGCAGCCTTACGCGCGGACAGCCTCAGGAATATGGCTACACCTTC	CASSLTRGQPQEYGYTF
TRBD1	TRBV18	NA	TRBJ1-2	TGTGCCAGCTCACGACAGGGAGCCGTCGATTATGGCTACACCTTC	CASSRQGAVDYGYTF
NA	TRBV20-1	few	TRBJ2-7	TGCAGTGCCAATCTTCTCTACGAGCAGTACTTC	CSANLLYEQYF
NA	TRBV2	few	TRBJ1-1	TGTGCCAGCCGAGGACTAACAAGGGCCACTGAAGCTTTCTTT	CASRGLTRATEAFF
TRBD1	TRBV5-1	NA	TRBJ1-4	TGCGCCAGCAGCTTGAGTTGGACAGGGGATTCAACTAATGAAAAACTGTTTTTT	CASSLSWTGDSTNEKLFF
NA	TRBV5-1	NA	TRBJ2-7	TGCGCCAGCAGCTTCCTAGAACGGTACGAGCAGTACTTC	CASSFLERYEQYF
TRBD1	TRBV12-3/TRBV12-4	NA	TRBJ1-3	TGTGCCAGCAGTCTTGCCCCGGGACAGGGTTCTGGAAACACCATATATTTT	CASSLAPGQGSGNTIYF
TRBD1	TRBV4-3	NA	TRBJ1-5	TGCGCCAGCAGCCAAGTCTCCGGACAGGGAAATCAGCCCCAGCATTTT	CASSQVSGQGNQPQHF
NA	TRBV15	NA	TRBJ1-1	TGTGCCACCAGCAGAGTCGGACGAACTGAAGCTTTCTTT	CATSRVGRTEAFF
TRBD2	TRBV12-3/TRBV12-4	few	TRBJ2-1	TGTGCCAGCAGTTCCTCCCTAGCGGGACCCTACAATGAGCAGTTCTTC	CASSSSLAGPYNEQFF
NA	TRBV5-1	few	TRBJ1-2	TGCGCCAGCAGCTTGGATGGCCGCGCACTGGGCTACACCTTC	CASSLDGRALGYTF
NA	TRBV29-1	NA	TRBJ1-5	TGCAGCGTGGAGACGGACCGAAATCAGCCCCAGCATTTT	CSVETDRNQPQHF
NA	TRBV12-3/TRBV12-4	NA	TRBJ2-3	TGTGCCAGCAGTTTAAATTTGCGAGATACGCAGTATTTT	CASSLNLRDTQYF
TRBD1	TRBV7-9	NA	TRBJ1-1	TGTGCCAGCAGCCTCCATAGACAGGGCTCCACTGAAGCTTTCTTT	CASSLHRQGSTEAFF
TRBD2	TRBV29-1	NA	TRBJ2-2	TGCAGCGTTCGACATCCCGGGACTACCAACACCGGGGAGCTGTTTTTT	CSVRHPGTTNTGELFF
NA	TRBV4-1	NA	TRBJ2-6	TGCGCCAGCAGCCACCCTTTGACCGCCACTCCGTCTGGGGCCAACGTCCTGACTTTC	CASSHPLTATPSGANVLTF
NA	TRBV5-6	many	TRBJ1-2	TGTGCCAGCAGCGTTTACAGGGCTACGGCTGGCTACACCTTC	CASSVYRATAGYTF
TRBD1	TRBV6-6	few	TRBJ1-5	TGTGCCAGCAGTTACGCGGGACAGGGTGAGAGTGGGGATCAGCCCCAGCATTTT	CASSYAGQGESGDQPQHF
NA	TRBV12-3/TRBV12-4	NA	TRBJ2-7	TGTGCCAGCAGTTTTGGGAGCGAGCAGTACTTC	CASSFGSEQYF
NA	TRBV28	NA	TRBJ2-1	TGTGCCAGCAGTTTGCTGGTAGCCTACAATGAGCAGTTCTTC	CASSLLVAYNEQFF
NA	TRBV5-8	few	TRBJ1-6	TGTGCCAGCAGCTTCGAAGGCTCCTATAATTCACCCCTCCACTTT	CASSFEGSYNSPLHF
TRBD2	TRBV5-1	once	TRBJ2-5	TGCGCCAGCAGCTCGGGGACTAGCGGGAGAGTTCAAGAGACCCAGTACTTC	CASSSGTSGRVQETQYF
NA	TRBV23-1	NA	TRBJ1-2	TGCGCCAGCAGTCAAGGGACACCCGGCACCTTC	CASSQGTPGTF
NA	TRBV10-3	NA	TRBJ2-7	TGTGCCATCAGTGACGGGACGATCTCCTACGAGCAGTACTTC	CAISDGTISYEQYF
TRBD2	TRBV6-6	few	TRBJ2-1	TGTGCCAGCAGTTACGGACTAGCGGGAGGGAAGGATGAGCAGTTCTTC	CASSYGLAGGKDEQFF
NA	TRBV7-2	NA	TRBJ2-5	TGTGCCAGCAGCTTAGTGCGGCTAATAGGGGAGACCCAGTACTTC	CASSLVRLIGETQYF
TRBD1	TRBV6-5	NA	TRBJ1-1	TGTGCCAGCACCCAACTAGGGGACAGCGTACAACCAGAAGCTTTCTTT	CASTQLGDSVQPEAFF
NA	TRBV25-1	few	TRBJ2-7	TGTGCCAGCAGTTTATCCGGGGAACTCGCGGCCGAGCAGTACTTC	CASSLSGELAAEQYF
TRBD2	TRBV5-1	few	TRBJ2-3	TGCGCCAGCAGCTTGGCGGGAGGTCGCACAGATACGCAGTATTTT	CASSLAGGRTDTQYF
NA	TRBV4-3	NA	TRBJ1-5	TGCGCCAGCAGCCAAGATTGGAGTTCGGAACTAAATCAGCCCCAGCATTTT	CASSQDWSSELNQPQHF
TRBD1	TRBV29-1	few	TRBJ1-2	TGCAGCGCCGTCCAAAACAGGGGCTCTGGCTACACCTTC	CSAVQNRGSGYTF
NA	TRBV11-2	NA	TRBJ1-2	TGTGCCAGCAGCTTCGAGCGGATCTATGGCTACACCTTC	CASSFERIYGYTF